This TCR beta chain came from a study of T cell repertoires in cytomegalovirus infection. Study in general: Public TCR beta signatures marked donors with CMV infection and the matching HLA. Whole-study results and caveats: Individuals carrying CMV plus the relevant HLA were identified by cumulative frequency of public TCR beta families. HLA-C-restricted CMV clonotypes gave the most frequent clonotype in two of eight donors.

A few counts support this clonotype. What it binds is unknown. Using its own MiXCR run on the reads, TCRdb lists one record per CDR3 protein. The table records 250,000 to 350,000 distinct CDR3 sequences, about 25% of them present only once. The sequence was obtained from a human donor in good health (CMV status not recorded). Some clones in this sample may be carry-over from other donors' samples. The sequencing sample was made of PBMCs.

The CDR3 region has the DNA TGTGCCAGCAGTCCCTTGGCAGCAACTAATGAAAAACTGTTTTTT. It yields the protein CASSPLAATNEKLFF. The chain uses TRBV6-2 or TRBV6-3 and TRBJ1-4; D remains ambiguous. Trimming removed 5 bases at V and 0 bases at J, with 10 bases between. Germline CDR1 and CDR2: MNHEY and SVGEGT. The CDR3 has 15 residues.